The source of this T cell receptor beta chain is a study of T cell responses to AZD1222 COVID-19 vaccine. Doses given second, at about 4 or about 12 weeks, were pooled. Study observations and caveats: The repertoires were collected only after the peak T cell response. Among the donors, most were white British and more were female, and clonal diversity was possibly underestimated.

With 0 bases removed from V and 5 bases from J, the gap between germline ends came to 11 bases. CDR1 and CDR2 from the germline V gene are WNHNN and SYGVQD (reference sequence). The CDR3 covers 15 residues. A note on this clone: Its matching antigen is unknown.

The method was immunoSEQ multiplex PCR; TCRdb's version includes in-frame clones alone and lacks a portion of them. This sample has over 110,000 clones, with roughly 90% found just once. This sequence was found in an adult who received the AZD1222 COVID-19 vaccine. The sample in question was peripheral blood, obtained 28 days after the second AZD1222 dose. The chain links TRBV10-1 to TRBJ2-1, with TRBD2 as a possible D gene (5 bases). The CDR3 nucleotides are TGCGCCAGCAGTGAGTCGGCCCTAGCCAACAATGAGCAGTTCTTC. Amino acids: CASSESALANNEQFF.